Below, one TCR beta chain is given with its context. Antigen specificity is unknown. Produced via immunoSEQ multiplex PCR; TCRdb's table is partial and in-frame only. Of around 180,000 clones listed, approximately 94% are singletons. This CDR3 is built from 15 residues. The junction had 3 bases not matched to a gene; V was cut back by 3 bases and J by 3 bases. Germline V CDR1 and CDR2: LGHDT, YNNKEL (reference sequence). This specimen comes from a study of T cell responses to AZD1222 COVID-19 vaccine. Study results and limitations: Among spike-specific TCRs, nearly half reportedly target unmutated variant regions.

The chain combines TRBV3-1 (or the pseudogene TRBV3-2) with TRBJ1-4, with 8 bases lining up with TRBD1. This sequence was found in an adult who received the AZD1222 COVID-19 vaccine. Source: peripheral blood, taken 28 days after the second AZD1222 dose. The chain's CDR3 is CASSQTGVPNEKLFF. Here the CDR3 DNA reads TGTGCCAGCAGCCAGACAGGGGTGCCTAATGAAAAACTGTTTTTT.